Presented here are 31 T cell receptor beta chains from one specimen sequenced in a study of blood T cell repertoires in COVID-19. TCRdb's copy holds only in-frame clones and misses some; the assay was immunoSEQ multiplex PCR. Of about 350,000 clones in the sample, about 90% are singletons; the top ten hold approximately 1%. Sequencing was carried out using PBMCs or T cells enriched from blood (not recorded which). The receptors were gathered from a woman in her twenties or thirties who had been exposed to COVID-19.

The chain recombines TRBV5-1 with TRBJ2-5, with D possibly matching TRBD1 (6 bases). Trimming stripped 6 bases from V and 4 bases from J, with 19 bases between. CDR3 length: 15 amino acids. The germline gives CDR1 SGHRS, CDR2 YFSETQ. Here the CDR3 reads CASTFQGEGGETQYF. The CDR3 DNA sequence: TGCGCCAGCACCTTTCAGGGTGAAGGGGGAGAGACCCAGTACTTC.

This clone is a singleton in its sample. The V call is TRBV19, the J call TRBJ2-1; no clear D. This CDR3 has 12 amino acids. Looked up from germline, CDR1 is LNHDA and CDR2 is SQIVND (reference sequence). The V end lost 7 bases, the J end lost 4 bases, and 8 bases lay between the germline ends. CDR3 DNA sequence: TGTGCCAGTATGGGCGTATACAATGAGCAGTTCTTC. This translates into CASMGVYNEQFF.

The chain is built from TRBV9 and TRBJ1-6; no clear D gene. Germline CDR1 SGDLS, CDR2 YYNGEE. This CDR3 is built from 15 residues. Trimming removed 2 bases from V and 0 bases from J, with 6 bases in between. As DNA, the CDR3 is TGTGCCAGCAGCGTGTCCAGCTCCTATAATTCACCCCTCCACTTT. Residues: CASSVSSSYNSPLHF.

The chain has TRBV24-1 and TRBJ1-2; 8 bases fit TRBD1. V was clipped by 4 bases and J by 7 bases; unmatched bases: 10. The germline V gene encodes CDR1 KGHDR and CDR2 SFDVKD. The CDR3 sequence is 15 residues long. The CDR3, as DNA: TGTGCCACCAGTGACCCTACAGGGGGGTTTGGTGGCTACACCTTC. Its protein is CATSDPTGGFGGYTF.

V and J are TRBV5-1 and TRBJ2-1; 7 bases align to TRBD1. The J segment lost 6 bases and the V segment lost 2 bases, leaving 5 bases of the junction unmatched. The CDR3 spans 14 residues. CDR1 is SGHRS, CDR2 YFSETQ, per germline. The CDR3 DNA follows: TGCGCCAGCAGCTTAGGGGGCGGGTTCAATGAGCAGTTCTTC. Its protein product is CASSLGGGFNEQFF.

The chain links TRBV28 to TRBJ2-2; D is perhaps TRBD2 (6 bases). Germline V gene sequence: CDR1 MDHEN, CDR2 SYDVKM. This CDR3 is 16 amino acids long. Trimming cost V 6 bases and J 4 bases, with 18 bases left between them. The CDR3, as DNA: TGTGCCAGCAGCATTGCGGGGTTGGAAGGCACCGGGGAGCTGTTTTTT. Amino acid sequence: CASSIAGLEGTGELFF.

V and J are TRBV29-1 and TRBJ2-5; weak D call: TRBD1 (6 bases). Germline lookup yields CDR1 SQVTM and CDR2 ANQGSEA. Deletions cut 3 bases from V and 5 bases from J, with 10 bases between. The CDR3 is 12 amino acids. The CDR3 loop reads CSVDQGPETQYF. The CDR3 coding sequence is TGCAGCGTTGACCAGGGGCCTGAGACCCAGTACTTC.

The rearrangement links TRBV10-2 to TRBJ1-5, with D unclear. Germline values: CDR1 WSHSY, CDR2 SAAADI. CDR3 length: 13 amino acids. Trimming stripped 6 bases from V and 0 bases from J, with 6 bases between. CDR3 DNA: TGCGCCAGCAGCGGGTATAGCAATCAGCCCCAGCATTTT. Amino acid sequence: CASSGYSNQPQHF.

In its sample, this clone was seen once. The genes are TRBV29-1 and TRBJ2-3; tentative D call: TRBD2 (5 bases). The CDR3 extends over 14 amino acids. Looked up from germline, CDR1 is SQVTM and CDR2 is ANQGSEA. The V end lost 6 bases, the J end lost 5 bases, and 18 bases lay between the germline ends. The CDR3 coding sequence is TGCAGCGTAAGAGTGGCTAGCTGGGGAGATACGCAGTATTTT. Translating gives CSVRVASWGDTQYF.

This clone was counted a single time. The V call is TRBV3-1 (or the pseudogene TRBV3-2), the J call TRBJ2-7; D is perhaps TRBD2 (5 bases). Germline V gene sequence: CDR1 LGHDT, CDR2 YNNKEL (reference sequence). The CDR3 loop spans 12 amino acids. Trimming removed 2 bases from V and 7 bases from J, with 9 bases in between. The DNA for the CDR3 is TGTGCCAGCAGCCAATATGAGGGAGAGCAGTACTTC. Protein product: CASSQYEGEQYF.

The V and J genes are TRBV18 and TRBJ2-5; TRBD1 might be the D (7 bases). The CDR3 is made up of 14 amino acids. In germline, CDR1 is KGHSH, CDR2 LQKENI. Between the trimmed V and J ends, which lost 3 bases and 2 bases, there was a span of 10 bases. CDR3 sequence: CASSPRDRQETQYF. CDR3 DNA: TGTGCCAGCTCACCGCGGGACAGACAAGAGACCCAGTACTTC.

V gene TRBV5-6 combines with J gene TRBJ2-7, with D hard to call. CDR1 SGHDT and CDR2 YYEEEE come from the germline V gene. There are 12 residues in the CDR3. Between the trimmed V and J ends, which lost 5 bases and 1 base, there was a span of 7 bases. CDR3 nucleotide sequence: TGTGCCAGCAGAACTGAGTCCTACGAGCAGTACTTC. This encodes CASRTESYEQYF.

For the CDR3, the DNA is TGTGCCAGTAGTGGTAGCGGGAGCTTCACAGATACGCAGTATTTT. Its protein is CASSGSGSFTDTQYF. The chain uses TRBV19 and TRBJ2-3, with 9 nucleotides matching TRBD2. Trimming removed 5 bases from V and 2 bases from J; junction bases left unmatched: 5. Per germline, CDR1 LNHDA and CDR2 SQIVND (reference sequence). The CDR3 is 15 residues long.

The CDR3, as DNA: TGTGCCTACAGGCTAGCGGCGGAGGATACGCAGTATTTT. It encodes CAYRLAAEDTQYF. V gene TRBV5-4 combines with J gene TRBJ2-3; the match to TRBD2 covers 7 bases. The CDR3 runs 13 residues. Germline lookup yields CDR1 SGHNT and CDR2 YYREEE (reference sequence). Trimming cost V 10 bases and J 6 bases; bases outside gene matches: 11.

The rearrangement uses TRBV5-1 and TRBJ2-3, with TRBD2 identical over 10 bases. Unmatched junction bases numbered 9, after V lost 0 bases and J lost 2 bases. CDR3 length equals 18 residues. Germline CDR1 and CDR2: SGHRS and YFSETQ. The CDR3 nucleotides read TGCGCCAGCAGCTTGGCCGTCAGCGGGAGGGCCATCACAGATACGCAGTATTTT. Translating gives CASSLAVSGRAITDTQYF.

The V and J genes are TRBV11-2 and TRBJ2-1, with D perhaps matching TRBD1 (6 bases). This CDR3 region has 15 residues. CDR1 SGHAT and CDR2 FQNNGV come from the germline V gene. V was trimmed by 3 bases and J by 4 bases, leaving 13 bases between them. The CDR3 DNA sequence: TGTGCCAGCAGCTTGCAAAGGGGGTCGTACAATGAGCAGTTCTTC. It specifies CASSLQRGSYNEQFF.

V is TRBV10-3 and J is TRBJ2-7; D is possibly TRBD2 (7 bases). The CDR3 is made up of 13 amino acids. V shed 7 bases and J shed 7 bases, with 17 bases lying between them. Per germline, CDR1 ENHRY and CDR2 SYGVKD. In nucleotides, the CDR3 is TGTGCCATCAAGGGGGGGGTCTCTAGGGAGCAGTACTTC. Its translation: CAIKGGVSREQYF.

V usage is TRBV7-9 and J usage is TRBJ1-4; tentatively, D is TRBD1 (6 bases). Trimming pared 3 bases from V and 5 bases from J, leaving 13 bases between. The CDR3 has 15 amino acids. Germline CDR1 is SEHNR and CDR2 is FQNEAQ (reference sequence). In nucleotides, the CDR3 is TGTGCCAGCAGCTTTAGGTGGGGGCGGAATGAAAAACTGTTTTTT. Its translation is CASSFRWGRNEKLFF.

CDR3 region: CASSPVRVADTQYF. The CDR3 DNA sequence: TGTGCCAGCTCACCCGTGCGTGTGGCAGATACGCAGTATTTT. The chain has TRBV18 and TRBJ2-3; D gene unclear. V was trimmed by 3 bases and J by 4 bases, leaving 11 bases between them. There are 14 residues in the CDR3. Germline CDR1 is KGHSH and CDR2 is LQKENI.

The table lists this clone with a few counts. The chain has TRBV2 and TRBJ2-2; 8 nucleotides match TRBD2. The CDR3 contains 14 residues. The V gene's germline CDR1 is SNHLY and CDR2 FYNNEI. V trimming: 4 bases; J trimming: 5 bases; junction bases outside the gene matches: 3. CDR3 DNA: TGTGCCAGCAGTGGGGGCGGGAGGACCGGGGAGCTGTTTTTT. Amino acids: CASSGGGRTGELFF.

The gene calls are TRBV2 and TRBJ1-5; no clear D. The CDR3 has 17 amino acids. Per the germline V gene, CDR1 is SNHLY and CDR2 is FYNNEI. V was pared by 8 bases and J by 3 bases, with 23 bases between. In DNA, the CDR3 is TGTGCCAGCTTGTCCCGGGAGGTTAGTCATACCAATCAGCCCCAGCATTTT. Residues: CASLSREVSHTNQPQHF.

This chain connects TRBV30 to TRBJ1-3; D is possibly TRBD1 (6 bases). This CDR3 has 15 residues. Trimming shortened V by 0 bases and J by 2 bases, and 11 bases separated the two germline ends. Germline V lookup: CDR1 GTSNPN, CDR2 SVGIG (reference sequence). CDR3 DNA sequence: TGTGCCTGGAGTGTTATGGGGGCAACTGGAAACACCATATATTTT. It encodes CAWSVMGATGNTIYF.

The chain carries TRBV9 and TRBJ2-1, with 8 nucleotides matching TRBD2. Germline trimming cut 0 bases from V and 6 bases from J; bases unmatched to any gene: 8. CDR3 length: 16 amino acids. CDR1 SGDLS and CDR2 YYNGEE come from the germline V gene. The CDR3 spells CASSVARREVVNEQFF. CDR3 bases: TGTGCCAGCAGCGTAGCGCGGCGGGAGGTGGTCAATGAGCAGTTCTTC.

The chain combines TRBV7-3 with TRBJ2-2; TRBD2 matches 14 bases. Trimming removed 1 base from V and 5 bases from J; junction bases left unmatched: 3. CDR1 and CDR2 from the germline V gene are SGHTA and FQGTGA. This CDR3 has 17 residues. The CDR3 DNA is TGTGCCAGCAGCTTAATGGGGACTAGCGGGAGAACCGGGGAGCTGTTTTTT. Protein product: CASSLMGTSGRTGELFF. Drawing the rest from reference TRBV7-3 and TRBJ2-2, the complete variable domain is GAGVSQTPSNKVTEKGKYVELRCDPISGHTALYWYRQSLGQGPEFLIYFQGTGAADDSGLPNDRFFAVRPEGSVSTLKIQRTERGDSAVYLCASSLMGTSGRTGELFFGEGSRLTVL.

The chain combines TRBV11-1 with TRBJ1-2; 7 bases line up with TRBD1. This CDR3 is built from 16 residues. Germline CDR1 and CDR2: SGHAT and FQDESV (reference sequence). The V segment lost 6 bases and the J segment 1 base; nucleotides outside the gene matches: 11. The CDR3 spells CASRFSTGTDNYGYTF. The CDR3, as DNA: TGTGCCAGCAGATTTTCAACCGGGACAGATAACTATGGCTACACCTTC.

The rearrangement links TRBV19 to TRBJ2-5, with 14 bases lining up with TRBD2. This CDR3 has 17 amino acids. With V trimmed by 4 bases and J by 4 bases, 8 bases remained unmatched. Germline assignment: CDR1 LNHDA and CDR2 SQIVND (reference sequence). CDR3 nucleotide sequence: TGTGCCAGTAGTACGGGATCCGGGACTAGCGGGAGAGAGACCCAGTACTTC. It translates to CASSTGSGTSGRETQYF.

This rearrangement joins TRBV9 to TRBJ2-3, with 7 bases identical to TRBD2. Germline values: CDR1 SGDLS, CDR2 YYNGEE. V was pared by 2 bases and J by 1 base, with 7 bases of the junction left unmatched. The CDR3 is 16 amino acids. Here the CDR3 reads CASSVVGGSGTDTQYF. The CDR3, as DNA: TGTGCCAGCAGCGTCGTTGGCGGGAGTGGCACAGATACGCAGTATTTT.

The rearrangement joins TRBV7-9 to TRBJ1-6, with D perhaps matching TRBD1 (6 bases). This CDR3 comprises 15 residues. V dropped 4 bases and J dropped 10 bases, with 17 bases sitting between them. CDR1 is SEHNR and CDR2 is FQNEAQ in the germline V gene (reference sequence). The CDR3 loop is CASSSPGGRMSPLHF. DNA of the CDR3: TGTGCCAGCAGCTCACCCGGGGGGCGCATGTCACCCCTCCACTTT.

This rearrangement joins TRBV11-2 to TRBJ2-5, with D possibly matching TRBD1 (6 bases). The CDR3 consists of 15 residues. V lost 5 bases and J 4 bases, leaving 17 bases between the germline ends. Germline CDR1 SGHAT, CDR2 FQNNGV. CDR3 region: CASSPGRRGGETQYF. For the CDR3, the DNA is TGTGCCAGCAGCCCCGGTCGGCGAGGGGGAGAGACCCAGTACTTC.

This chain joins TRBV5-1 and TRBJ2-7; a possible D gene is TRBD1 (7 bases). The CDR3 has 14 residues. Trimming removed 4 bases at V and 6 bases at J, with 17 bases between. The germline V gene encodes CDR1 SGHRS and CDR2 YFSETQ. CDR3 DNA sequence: TGCGCCAGCAGCCTGGGGCGGGACAGCTTCGAGCAGTACTTC. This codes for CASSLGRDSFEQYF.

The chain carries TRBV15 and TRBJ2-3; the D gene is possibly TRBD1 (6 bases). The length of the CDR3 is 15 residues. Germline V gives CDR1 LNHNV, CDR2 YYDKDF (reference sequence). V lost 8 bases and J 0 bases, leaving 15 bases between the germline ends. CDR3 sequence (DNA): TGTGCCACCGCCTTCAGGGGAACTAGCACAGATACGCAGTATTTT. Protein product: CATAFRGTSTDTQYF.